These T cell receptor beta chains were read from a single sample in a study of shared clonotypes between healthy human individuals. Here immunoSEQ multiplex PCR was the method, and the copy in TCRdb shows in-frame clones only, minus some. The sample includes some 1,900,000 clones, over 85% seen only once; the top ten take 1.2%. The sample was naive CD8+ T cells sorted from blood. These receptors all come from a man younger than 35 in good health. CDR3s include the opening cysteine and the closing phenylalanine or tryptophan. D genes are given only for firm matches. Rows give clone size only sometimes, using once, few, many, or a class for an expanded clone.

>TRBJ2-1|TRBV7-9|.|.
CASSHPLGNEQFF
TGTGCCAGCAGCCATCCATTAGGGAATGAGCAGTTCTTC
>TRBJ1-2|TRBV4-1|.|TRBD1
CASSLADRGDSYGYTF
TGCGCCAGCAGCCTTGCCGACAGGGGGGATTCCTATGGCTACACCTTC
>TRBJ2-6|TRBV7-2|.|.
CASSLLYAGALSGANVLTF
TGTGCCAGCAGCTTACTGTACGCGGGGGCCCTCTCTGGGGCCAACGTCCTGACTTTC
>TRBJ2-7|TRBV18|.|.
CASSPPPGLYEQYF
TGTGCCAGCTCACCACCGCCCGGACTTTACGAGCAGTACTTC
>TRBJ2-7|TRBV5-4|.|TRBD1
CASSLEDRDPYEQYF
TGTGCCAGCAGCTTGGAAGACAGGGATCCCTACGAGCAGTACTTC
>TRBJ2-1|TRBV27|once|.
CASSPGVYNEQFF
TGTGCCAGCAGTCCAGGGGTCTACAATGAGCAGTTCTTC
>TRBJ2-1|TRBV19|.|.
CASSLDPSSYNEQFF
TGTGCCAGTAGTCTGGACCCTAGCTCCTACAATGAGCAGTTCTTC
>TRBJ1-2|TRBV28|.|.
CASSFLGGYTF
TGTGCCAGCAGTTTTTTGGGTGGCTACACCTTC
>TRBJ2-1|TRBV27|.|.
CASSSRGPPNEQFF
TGTGCCAGCAGTTCCAGGGGCCCCCCCAATGAGCAGTTCTTC
>TRBJ1-2|TRBV6-5|.|.
CASSYSTTNYGYTF
TGTGCCAGCAGTTACTCGACTACCAACTATGGCTACACCTTC
>TRBJ2-5|TRBV9|.|TRBD2
CASSVEGLGQETQYF
TGTGCCAGCAGCGTAGAGGGACTAGGCCAAGAGACCCAGTACTTC
>TRBJ2-7|TRBV27|.|TRBD1
CASSPVGTVSPEQYF
TGTGCCAGCAGTCCCGTGGGGACAGTATCTCCCGAGCAGTACTTC
>TRBJ2-7|TRBV28|.|.
CASSLRYDYEQYF
TGTGCCAGCAGTCTGAGGTATGACTACGAGCAGTACTTC
>TRBJ1-1|TRBV27|.|.
CASSSEGLDTEAFF
TGTGCCAGCAGTTCCGAGGGTCTTGACACTGAAGCTTTCTTT
>TRBJ2-1|TRBV9|.|TRBD1
CASSPLGTGDNEQFF
TGTGCCAGCAGCCCCCTCGGGACAGGGGACAATGAGCAGTTCTTC
>TRBJ2-7|TRBV4-3|.|.
CASSQERGAEFDEQYF
TGCGCCAGCAGCCAAGAGAGGGGGGCGGAATTCGACGAGCAGTACTTC
>TRBJ2-7|TRBV11-3|.|TRBD1
CASSLAGGESYEQYF
TGTGCCAGCAGCTTAGCAGGGGGCGAATCCTACGAGCAGTACTTC
>TRBJ2-1|TRBV27|.|.
CASSLSWLASYNEQFF
TGTGCCAGCAGTTTATCTTGGCTAGCGTCCTACAATGAGCAGTTCTTC
>TRBJ1-2|TRBV5-4|.|.
CASSLGKNGYTF
TGTGCCAGCAGCTTGGGGAAGAATGGCTACACCTTC
>TRBJ1-1|TRBV30|.|.
CAWDRSFEAFF
TGTGCCTGGGATAGATCGTTTGAAGCTTTCTTT
>TRBJ1-2|TRBV20-1|.|.
CSASESEGYTF
TGCAGTGCTAGTGAGTCCGAAGGCTACACCTTC
>TRBJ2-7|TRBV2|.|.
CASQGGVEQYF
TGTGCCAGCCAGGGTGGTGTAGAGCAGTACTTC
>TRBJ2-4|TRBV27|once|TRBD2
CASSLSSGLAGVGSDIQYF
TGTGCCAGCAGTTTATCCTCGGGACTAGCGGGAGTGGGGTCTGACATTCAGTACTTC
>TRBJ1-2|TRBV30|.|TRBD1
CAWSPTTGAYGYTF
TGTGCCTGGAGTCCCACGACAGGGGCCTATGGCTACACCTTC
>TRBJ2-7|TRBV4-1|.|.
CASSRQTTGSEQYF
TGCGCCAGCAGCCGACAAACCACGGGCAGCGAGCAGTACTTC
>TRBJ2-7|TRBV4-1|.|TRBD1
CASSQEETGGLYEQYF
TGCGCCAGCAGCCAAGAAGAGACAGGGGGCCTCTACGAGCAGTACTTC
>TRBJ1-5|TRBV6-5|.|.
CASSYLNSGQPQHF
TGTGCCAGCAGTTATCTGAATTCCGGTCAGCCCCAGCATTTT
>TRBJ1-2|TRBV6-5|.|TRBD1
CASSYSEGAGYGYTF
TGTGCCAGCAGTTACTCCGAGGGGGCGGGCTATGGCTACACCTTC
>TRBJ2-7|TRBV6-1|.|.
CASSAHWEGGRLGAYEQYF
TGTGCCAGCAGTGCACACTGGGAGGGGGGGCGATTAGGGGCCTACGAGCAGTACTTC
>TRBJ2-7|TRBV7-3|once|TRBD2
CASSLIGGAGDEQYF
TGTGCCAGCAGCTTAATTGGAGGAGCGGGAGACGAGCAGTACTTC
>TRBJ1-5|TRBV4-1|.|.
CASSQEGGGNQPQHF
TGCGCCAGCAGCCAAGAAGGAGGGGGGAATCAGCCCCAGCATTTT
>TRBJ1-4|TRBV13|.|.
CASSWGPTNEKLFF
TGTGCCAGCAGCTGGGGTCCAACTAATGAAAAACTGTTTTTT
>TRBJ1-2|TRBV4-3|.|TRBD1
CASSQTGTGGGYTF
TGCGCCAGCAGCCAGACCGGGACAGGGGGTGGCTACACCTTC
>TRBJ1-2|TRBV29-1|.|.
CSVEAPGRGYGYTF
TGCAGCGTTGAAGCGCCGGGGCGTGGATATGGCTACACCTTC
>TRBJ2-7|TRBV10-2|.|.
CASSESLLDQGYGQYF
TGCGCCAGCAGTGAGTCCCTGCTTGATCAGGGGTATGGGCAGTACTTC
>TRBJ2-7|TRBV27|.|.
CASSLEPAYEQYF
TGTGCCAGCAGTTTGGAACCAGCCTACGAGCAGTACTTC
>TRBJ2-7|TRBV7-9|.|.
CASSPTGDYEQYF
TGTGCCAGCAGCCCGACAGGTGACTACGAGCAGTACTTC
>TRBJ2-1|TRBV7-9|once|.
CASTPYNEQFF
TGTGCCAGCACACCCTACAATGAGCAGTTCTTC
>TRBJ2-5|TRBV5-1|.|.
CASSLNRNRPYQETQYF
TGCGCCAGCAGCTTGAACCGAAATCGACCGTACCAAGAGACCCAGTACTTC
>TRBJ2-1|TRBV2|.|.
CASSEYVSSYNEQFF
TGTGCCAGCAGTGAATACGTAAGCTCCTACAATGAGCAGTTCTTC
>TRBJ1-1|TRBV4-1|.|.
CASSRRGDTEAFF
TGCGCCAGCAGCCGCAGGGGAGATACTGAAGCTTTCTTT
>TRBJ2-7|TRBV7-8|.|TRBD1
CASSIGTGPSYEQYF
TGTGCCAGCAGCATCGGGACAGGGCCCTCCTACGAGCAGTACTTC
>TRBJ2-7|TRBV7-9|.|TRBD1
CASSLGDRGSYEQYF
TGTGCCAGCAGCTTAGGGGACAGGGGGTCTTACGAGCAGTACTTC
>TRBJ2-2|TRBV10-2|.|TRBD2
CASTPSGILTGELFF
TGCGCCAGCACCCCTAGCGGGATTCTCACCGGGGAGCTGTTTTTT
>TRBJ1-2|TRBV27|.|.
CASTPGIGPGGYGYTF
TGTGCCAGCACCCCCGGAATTGGGCCTGGTGGGTATGGCTACACCTTC
>TRBJ2-7|TRBV5-8|.|.
CASSSDSARSYEQYF
TGTGCCAGCAGCTCCGATAGCGCCCGATCCTACGAGCAGTACTTC
>TRBJ2-1|TRBV5-4|.|.
CASSFQGGNEQFF
TGTGCCAGCAGCTTCCAGGGTGGCAATGAGCAGTTCTTC
>TRBJ2-5|TRBV5-6|.|.
CASSAAGFQYF
TGTGCCAGCAGCGCGGCCGGCTTCCAGTACTTC
>TRBJ2-3|TRBV29-1|.|.
CSVDGLVGGKGPTDTQYF
TGCAGCGTTGACGGTTTGGTTGGGGGGAAAGGCCCCACAGATACGCAGTATTTT
>TRBJ2-5|TRBV7-9|.|TRBD2
CASSTWTSGYQETQYF
TGTGCCAGCAGCACTTGGACTAGCGGGTACCAAGAGACCCAGTACTTC
>TRBJ2-7|TRBV16|.|.
CASSHSLGEQYF
TGTGCCAGCAGCCACTCCTTGGGCGAGCAGTACTTC